This TCR beta chain came from a study of CD8+ T cells in alopecia areata. Whole-study context: Twice a day, 5 to 10 mg of oral tofacitinib was administered to treated patients. The drug, tofacitinib, lasted 6 to 18 months, followed by 6 months off drug.

As for this clone: Its antigen is not known.

Study conclusions and caveats: Sequences from scalp samples also cover resident alphabeta T cells of normal skin.

V gave up 1 base and J gave up 3 bases; unmatched junction bases: 5. CDR3 length: 15 residues. Germline V gives CDR1 GTSNPN, CDR2 SVGIG (reference sequence). cDNA reverse transcribed from extracted RNA served as the sequencing template. Some clones are missing from TCRdb's copy, which holds only in-frame ones; the method was immunoSEQ multiplex PCR. The sample contains 160,000 or so clones, 45% to 55% of which appear only once. Lesional scalp punch biopsies and peripheral blood were collected from alopecia areata patients. This clonotype was obtained from a human donor with alopecia areata. The sample consisted of CD8+ T cells sorted from blood, taken at week 0. The chain combines TRBV30 with TRBJ2-3, with 9 nucleotides matching TRBD2. The CDR3 DNA is TGTGCCTGGAGTGAGGCTAGCGGGGAGACAGATACGCAGTATTTT. Translating it yields CAWSEASGETDTQYF. Filled out from reference TRBV30 and TRBJ2-3, the complete variable domain reads SQTIHQWPATLVQPVGSPLSLECTVEGTSNPNLYWYRQAAGRGLQLLFYSVGIGQISSEVPQNLSASRPQDRQFILSSKKLLLSDSGFYLCAWSEASGETDTQYFGPGTRLTVL.